The clone carrying this T cell receptor (beta chain) appeared a few times. The V end was cut by 5 bases, the J end by 4 bases, with 20 bases between. The V gene's germline CDR1 is SEHNR and CDR2 FQNEAQ (reference sequence). CDR3 length: 16 amino acids. The hyperthyroidism patients had all been newly diagnosed, and their disease duration was under 2 months. Their ages ranged from 18 to 65 years. For the diagnoses, clinical symptoms, serum thyroxine and TRAb, thyroid ultrasound and orbital computed tomography were used. Blood from later-ophthalmopathy patients was taken at first hyperthyroidism diagnosis. This sample is part of a study of T cells in Graves' hyperthyroidism and ophthalmopathy. The CDR3 regions of TCR beta were amplified from RNA transcripts. During a first-round RT-PCR of the TCR CDR3, the HTBI primer set was used. TCRdb re-called the multiplex PCR reads with MiXCR, one entry per CDR3 protein. The data contain about 720,000 distinct CDR3 sequences, approximately 18% of them singletons.

The chain couples TRBV7-9 to TRBJ1-2, with D unresolved. The TCR comes from a woman aged 50 to 60 with Graves' hyperthyroidism that later progressed to Graves' ophthalmopathy. Sequenced: blood. CDR3 sequence: CASSQGIRNSGYGYTF. The CDR3 DNA is TGTGCCAGCAGCCAAGGGATCAGGAATTCGGGCTATGGCTACACCTTC.